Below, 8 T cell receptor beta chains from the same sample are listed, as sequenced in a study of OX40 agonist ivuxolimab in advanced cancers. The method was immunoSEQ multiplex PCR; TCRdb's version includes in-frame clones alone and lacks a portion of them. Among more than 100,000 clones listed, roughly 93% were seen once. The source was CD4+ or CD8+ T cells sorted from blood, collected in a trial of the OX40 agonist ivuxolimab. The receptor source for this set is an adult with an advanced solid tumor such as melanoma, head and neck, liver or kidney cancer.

The DNA of the CDR3 is TGCAGCGTTGAAGGGAAAATGGGTCGGACAGGCTTGGCCGGCGAGCAGTACTTC. Translating gives CSVEGKMGRTGLAGEQYF. The chain joins TRBV29-1 to TRBJ2-7; 7 bases match TRBD1. The trim removed 1 base at V and 6 bases at J, leaving 21 bases unmatched. The germline CDR1 and CDR2 sequences are SQVTM and ANQGSEA. This CDR3 comprises 18 residues.

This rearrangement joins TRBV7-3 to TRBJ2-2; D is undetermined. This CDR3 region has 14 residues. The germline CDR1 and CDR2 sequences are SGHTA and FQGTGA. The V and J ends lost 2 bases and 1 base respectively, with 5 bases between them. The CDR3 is CASSLRWNTGELFF. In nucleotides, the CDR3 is TGTGCCAGCAGCTTACGGTGGAACACCGGGGAGCTGTTTTTT.

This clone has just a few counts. CDR3 sequence reads: CASSLEFTDTQYF. CDR3 in DNA: TGTGCCAGCAGCTTGGAATTCACAGATACGCAGTATTTT. V usage is TRBV5-4 and J usage is TRBJ2-3; no reliable D call. This CDR3 spans 13 amino acids. CDR1 and CDR2 from the germline V gene are SGHNT and YYREEE (reference sequence). Trimming left V 0 bases short and J 2 bases short, with 4 bases between.

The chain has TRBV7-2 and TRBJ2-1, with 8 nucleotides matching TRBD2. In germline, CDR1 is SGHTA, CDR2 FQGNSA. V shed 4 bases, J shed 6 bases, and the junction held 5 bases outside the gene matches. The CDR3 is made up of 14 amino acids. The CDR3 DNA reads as TGTGCCAGCAGCTCGGGACTAGATTCCAATGAGCAGTTCTTC. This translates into CASSSGLDSNEQFF. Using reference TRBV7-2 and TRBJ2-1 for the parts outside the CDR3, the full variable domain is GAGVSQSPSNKVTEKGKDVELRCDPISGHTALYWYRQSLGQGLEFLIYFQGNSAPDKSGLPSDRFSAERTGGSVSTLTIQRTQQEDSAVYLCASSSGLDSNEQFFGPGTRLTVL.

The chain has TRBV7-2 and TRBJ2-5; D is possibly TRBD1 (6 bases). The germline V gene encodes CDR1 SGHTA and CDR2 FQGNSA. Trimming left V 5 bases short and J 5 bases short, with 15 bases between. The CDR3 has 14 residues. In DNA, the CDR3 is TGTGCCAGCAGCCGCGGACAGTTCGGGGAGACCCAGTACTTC. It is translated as CASSRGQFGETQYF.

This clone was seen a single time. The CDR3 DNA follows: TGCGCCAGCAGCTTGGGGGACTCCGTGGACATTCAGTACTTC. Protein product: CASSLGDSVDIQYF. The rearrangement links TRBV5-1 to TRBJ2-4; D is possibly TRBD2 (6 bases). The CDR3 is made up of 14 amino acids. Germline loops: CDR1 SGHRS, CDR2 YFSETQ. V lost 0 bases, J lost 8 bases, and 12 bases lay in between.

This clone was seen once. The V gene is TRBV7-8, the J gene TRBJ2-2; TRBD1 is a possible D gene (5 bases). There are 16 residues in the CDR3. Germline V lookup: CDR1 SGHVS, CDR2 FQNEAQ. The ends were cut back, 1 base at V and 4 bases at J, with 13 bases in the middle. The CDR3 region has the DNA TGTGCCAGCAGCTTAGTTTTGGCGGACATCACCGGGGAGCTGTTTTTT. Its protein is CASSLVLADITGELFF.

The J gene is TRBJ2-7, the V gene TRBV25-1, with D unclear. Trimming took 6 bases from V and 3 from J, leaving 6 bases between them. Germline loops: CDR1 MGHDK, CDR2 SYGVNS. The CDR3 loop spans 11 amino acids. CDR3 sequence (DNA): TGTGCCAGCAGCCTGAACTACGAGCAGTACTTC. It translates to CASSLNYEQYF.